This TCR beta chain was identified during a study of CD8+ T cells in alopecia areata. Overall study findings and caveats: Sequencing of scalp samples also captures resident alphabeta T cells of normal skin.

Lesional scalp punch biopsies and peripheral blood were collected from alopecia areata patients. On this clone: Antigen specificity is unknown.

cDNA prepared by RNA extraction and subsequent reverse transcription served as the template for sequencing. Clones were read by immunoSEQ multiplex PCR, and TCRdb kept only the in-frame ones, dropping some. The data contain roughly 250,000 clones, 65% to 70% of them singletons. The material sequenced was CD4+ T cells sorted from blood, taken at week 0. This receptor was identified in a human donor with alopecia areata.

The CDR3 nucleotides are TGCAGCGTTGATGCCGGCCCCTACGAGCAGTACTTC. Encoded protein: CSVDAGPYEQYF. The rearrangement links TRBV29-1 to TRBJ2-7; D is unresolved. Trimming removed 3 bases at V and 2 bases at J, with 8 bases between. This CDR3 region has 12 residues. Germline V gives CDR1 SQVTM, CDR2 ANQGSEA.